One and the same sample provided the 5 T cell receptor beta chains below, sequenced in a study of shared T cell receptors in the human thymus (dated by TCRdb to about 2021). Library preparation was by the immunoSEQ multiplex PCR assay. In TCRdb, the immuneACCESS table is reduced to in-frame sequences with V and J assigned. These tables do not hold every clone; where another copy was compared, an unresolved V gene accounts for under half, and the others remain unexplained. For this sample the table gives 700,000 or so clones, of which over 75% were detected only once. The top ten constitute over 0.008% of the sample. The sample also formed part of further work on human thymus T cells.

Material: thymocytes. These receptors were obtained from a girl less than two years old with a congenital heart defect. Donor details come from another sample of the same person, matched by shared clones.

In the case of this clone: This CDR3 is also generated by other DNA sequences in the sample. V and J are TRBV27 and TRBJ1-6; TRBD1 aligns across 9 bases. Per germline, CDR1 MNHEY and CDR2 SMNVEV (reference sequence). The J segment lost 7 bases and the V segment lost 3 bases, leaving 1 base of the junction unmatched. This CDR3 contains 14 residues. The chain's CDR3 is CASSFGTGNSPLHF. CDR3 coding DNA: TGTGCCAGCAGTTTCGGGACAGGGAATTCACCCCTCCACTTT.

The chain has TRBV4-1 and TRBJ1-5; 8 positions agree with TRBD1. CDR1 and CDR2 (germline): MGHRA, YSYEKL. J was trimmed by 0 bases and V by 5 bases; bases with no gene match: 6. There are 16 residues in the CDR3. This CDR3 is CASSETGGPSNQPQHF. The CDR3 DNA is TGCGCCAGCAGCGAAACAGGGGGACCTAGCAATCAGCCCCAGCATTTT.

This clone was counted between two and nine times. The chain links TRBV15 to TRBJ1-1; 7 positions match TRBD1. Germline assignment: CDR1 LNHNV and CDR2 YYDKDF (reference sequence). The CDR3 extends over 15 amino acids. Losses at the gene ends were 1 base for V and 4 bases for J; bases not matched to a gene: 6. For the CDR3, the DNA is TGTGCCACCAGCAGAGGTGGGACAGAGCCCACTGAAGCTTTCTTT. Protein product: CATSRGGTEPTEAFF.

The rearrangement joins TRBV28 to TRBJ1-2, with 7 bases aligning to TRBD1. Germline lookup yields CDR1 MDHEN and CDR2 SYDVKM. This CDR3 region has 15 residues. J gave up 4 bases and V 5 bases, and 10 bases lay outside the gene matches. CDR3 protein: CASSPHRGQLYGYTF. The DNA for the CDR3 is TGTGCCAGCAGTCCCCACCGGGGACAGCTCTATGGCTACACCTTC.

The J gene is TRBJ1-4, the V gene TRBV5-6; 8 bases align to TRBD1. From germline, CDR1 is SGHDT and CDR2 YYEEEE. The CDR3 is 15 residues long. The trim removed 3 bases at V and 3 bases at J, leaving 4 bases unmatched. The DNA for the CDR3 is TGTGCCAGCAGCTCGGGACAGGTTTCTAATGAAAAACTGTTTTTT. It translates to CASSSGQVSNEKLFF.